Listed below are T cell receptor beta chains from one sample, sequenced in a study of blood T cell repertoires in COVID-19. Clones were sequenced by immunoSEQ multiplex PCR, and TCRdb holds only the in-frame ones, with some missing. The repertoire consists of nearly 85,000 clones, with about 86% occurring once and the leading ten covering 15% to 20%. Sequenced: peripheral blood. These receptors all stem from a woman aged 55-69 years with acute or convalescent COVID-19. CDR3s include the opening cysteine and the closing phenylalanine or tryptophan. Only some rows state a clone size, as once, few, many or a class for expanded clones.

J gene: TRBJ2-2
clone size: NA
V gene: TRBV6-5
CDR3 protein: CASSRSNTGELFF

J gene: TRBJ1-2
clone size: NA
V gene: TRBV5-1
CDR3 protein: CASSPDRAPNYGYTF

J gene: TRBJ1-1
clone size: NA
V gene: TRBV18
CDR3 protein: CASSPLLGVNTEAFF

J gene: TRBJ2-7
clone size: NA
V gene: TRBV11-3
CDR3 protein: CASSPQAGTYEQYF

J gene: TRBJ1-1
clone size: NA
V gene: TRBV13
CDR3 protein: CASSQSRWTEAFF

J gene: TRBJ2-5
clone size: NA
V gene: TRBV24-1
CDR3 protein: CATSDFSGLDEETQYF

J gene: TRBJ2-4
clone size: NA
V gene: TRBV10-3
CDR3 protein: CAINTGGLENIQYF

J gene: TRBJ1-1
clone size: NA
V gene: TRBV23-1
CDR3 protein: CASSPRPGFYNEAFF

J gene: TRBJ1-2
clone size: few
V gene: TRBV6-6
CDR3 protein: CASSRDSPLDGYTF

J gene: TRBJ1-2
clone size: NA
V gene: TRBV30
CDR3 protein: CAWTVSYGYTF

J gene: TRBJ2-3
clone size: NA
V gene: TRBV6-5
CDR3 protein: CASNQRDGTDTQYF

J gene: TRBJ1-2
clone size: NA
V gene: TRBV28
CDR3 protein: CASSLGGFDGYTF

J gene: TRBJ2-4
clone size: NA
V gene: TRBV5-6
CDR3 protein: CASSGQGAKNIQYF

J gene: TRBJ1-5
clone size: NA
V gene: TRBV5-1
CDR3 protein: CASRREGNQPQHF

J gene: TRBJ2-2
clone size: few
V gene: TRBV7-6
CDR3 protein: CASSLAAVGTGELFF

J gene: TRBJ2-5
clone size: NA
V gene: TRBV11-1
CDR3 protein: CASSLNLAQETQYF

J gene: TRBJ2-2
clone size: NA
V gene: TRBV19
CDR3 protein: CASSIPSGGYDTGELFF

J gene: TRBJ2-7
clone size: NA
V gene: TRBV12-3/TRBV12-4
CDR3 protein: CASSLAGSYEQYF

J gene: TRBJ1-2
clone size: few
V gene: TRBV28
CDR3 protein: CASSLLSSGRVNYGYTF

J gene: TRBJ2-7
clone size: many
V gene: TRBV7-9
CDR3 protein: CASSLGLAVEQYF

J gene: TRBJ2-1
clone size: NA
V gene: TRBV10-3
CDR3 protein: CAISGQGDYNEQFF

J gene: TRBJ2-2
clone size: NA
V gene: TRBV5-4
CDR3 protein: CASSWGGQGYTGELFF

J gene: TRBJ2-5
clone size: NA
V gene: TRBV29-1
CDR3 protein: CSVELVAGRETQYF

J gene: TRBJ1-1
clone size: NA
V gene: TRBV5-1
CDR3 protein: CASSRGQGSTEAFF

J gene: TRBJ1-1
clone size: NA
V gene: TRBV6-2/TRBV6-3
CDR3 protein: CASSNPGKWNTEAFF

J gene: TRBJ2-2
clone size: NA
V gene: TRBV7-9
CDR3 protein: CASSKGGLDTGELFF

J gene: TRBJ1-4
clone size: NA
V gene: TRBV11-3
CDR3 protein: CASSLTRGRATNEKLFF

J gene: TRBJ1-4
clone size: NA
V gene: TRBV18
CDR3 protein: CASSSTGGRANEKLFF

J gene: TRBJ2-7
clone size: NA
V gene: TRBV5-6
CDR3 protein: CASSRDRGPYEQYF

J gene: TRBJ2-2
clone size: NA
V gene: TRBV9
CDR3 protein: CASSVGVAGTGELFF

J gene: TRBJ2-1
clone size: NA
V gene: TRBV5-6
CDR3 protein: CASSQMDSLYNEQFF

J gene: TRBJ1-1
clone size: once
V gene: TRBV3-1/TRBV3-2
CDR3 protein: CASRTGVAEAFF

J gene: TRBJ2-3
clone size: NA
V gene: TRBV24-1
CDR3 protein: CATSDPWKTGGAGGTQYF

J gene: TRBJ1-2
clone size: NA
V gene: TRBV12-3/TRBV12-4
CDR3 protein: CASSRDRGYGYTF

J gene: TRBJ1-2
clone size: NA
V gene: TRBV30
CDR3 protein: CAWSVGSNYGYTF

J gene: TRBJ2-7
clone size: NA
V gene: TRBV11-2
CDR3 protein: CASSEQGAIYEQYF

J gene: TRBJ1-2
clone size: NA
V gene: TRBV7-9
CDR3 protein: CASSAGSAGYGYTF

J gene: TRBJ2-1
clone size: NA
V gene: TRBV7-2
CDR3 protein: CASSLARDSYNEQFF

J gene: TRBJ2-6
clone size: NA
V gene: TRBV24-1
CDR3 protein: CATSDTTGSSGANVLTF

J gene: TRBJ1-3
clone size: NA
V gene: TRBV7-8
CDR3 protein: CASSLAVGTGGGNTIYF

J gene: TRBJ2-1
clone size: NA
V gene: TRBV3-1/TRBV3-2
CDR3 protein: CASSPPSGRAEQFF

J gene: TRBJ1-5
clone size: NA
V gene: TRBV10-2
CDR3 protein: CASMDTLNQPQHF

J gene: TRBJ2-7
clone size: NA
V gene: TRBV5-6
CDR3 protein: CASSQRALAGDYEQYF

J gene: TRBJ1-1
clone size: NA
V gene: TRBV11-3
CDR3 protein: CASSGGGANTEAFF

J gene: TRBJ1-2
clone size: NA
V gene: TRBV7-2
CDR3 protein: CASSLASGSGTGGGYTF

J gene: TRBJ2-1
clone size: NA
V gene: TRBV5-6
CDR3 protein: CASSSPGLAGVNEQFF

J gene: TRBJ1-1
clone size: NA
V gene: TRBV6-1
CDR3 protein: CASSEVQALFTEAFF

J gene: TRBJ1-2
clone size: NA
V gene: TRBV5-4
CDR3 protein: CASSLARGAIVGGYTF

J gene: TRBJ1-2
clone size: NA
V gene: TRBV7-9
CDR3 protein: CASSNTFRGGHYGYTF

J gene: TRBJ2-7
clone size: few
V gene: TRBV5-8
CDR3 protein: CASSGPARGEQYF

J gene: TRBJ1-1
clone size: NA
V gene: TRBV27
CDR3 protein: CASRARGNSGVTEAFF

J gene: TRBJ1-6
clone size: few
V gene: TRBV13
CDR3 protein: CASSLLQGQGNSPLHF

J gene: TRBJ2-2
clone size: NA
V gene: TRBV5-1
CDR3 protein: CASSLLWEPGGTGELFF